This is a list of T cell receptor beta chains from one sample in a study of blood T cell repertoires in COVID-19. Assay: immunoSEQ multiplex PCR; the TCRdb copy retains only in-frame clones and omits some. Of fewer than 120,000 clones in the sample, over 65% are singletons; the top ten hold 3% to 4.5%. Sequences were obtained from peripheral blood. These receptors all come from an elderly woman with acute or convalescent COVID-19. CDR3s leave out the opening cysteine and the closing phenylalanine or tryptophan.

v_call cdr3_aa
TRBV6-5 ASTAGETQY
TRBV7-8 ACGTAKEKLF
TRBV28 ASRMRGAGTGAYGYT
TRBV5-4 ASSLGARGSYEQY
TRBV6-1 ASSEGIAGYNEQF
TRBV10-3 AITTPSTGSHGYT
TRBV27 ASSTRDRVNEQF
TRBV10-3 AIAGDLNYGYT
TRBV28 ASSFPAWSGDYGYT
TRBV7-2 ASSLVPVGAAANYGYT
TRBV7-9 ASSLYNRGEKLF
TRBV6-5 ASSYSADTDTQY
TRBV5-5 ASSFVPGGRYEQY
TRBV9 ASSVEGLQSTDTQY
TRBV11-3 ASSSMTGSGEAF
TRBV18 ASSPISGSDEQY
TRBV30 AWSSLEGLGEKLF
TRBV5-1 ASSTGTGVGSEPQH
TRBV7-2 ASSSDREFWSPLH
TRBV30 AWSQRLAGKYEQY
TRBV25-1 ASSLAGAHEQY
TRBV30 AWSASGSFGETQY
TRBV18 ASSPLRGQGRNIQY
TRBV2 ASFPRGGGRSPLH
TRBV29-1 SVGRDEKLF
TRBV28 ASSLFAGGNQPQH
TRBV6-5 ASSYRIRYNEQF
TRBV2 ASSEQGAVYGYT
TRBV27 ASTPRVNRGAGEQF
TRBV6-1 ASSEMVANQPQH